Detailed here is one T cell receptor (beta chain). Produced via immunoSEQ multiplex PCR; TCRdb's table is partial and in-frame only. The sample lists some 300,000 clones; 85% to 90% were seen once. The data were obtained in a study of blood T cell repertoires in COVID-19. CDR1 is SGHNT, CDR2 YYREEE, per germline (reference sequence). V was clipped by 3 bases and J by 5 bases, with 12 bases between them. The CDR3 is 15 residues long. This sequence originates from a woman between 45 and 65 years old who had been exposed to COVID-19. The material sequenced was PBMCs or T cells enriched from blood (not recorded which). The V gene is TRBV5-4, the J gene TRBJ1-6; a weak D match, TRBD1 (5 bases). In DNA, the CDR3 is TGTGCCAGCAGCTGGACACCAATCAATAATTCACCCCTCCACTTT. It codes for CASSWTPINNSPLHF.